This T cell receptor beta chain comes out of a study of blood T cell repertoires in COVID-19. The wider study: The United States, Italy and Spain supplied acute and convalescent COVID-19 samples. From T cells, B-cell-depleted T cells, or PBMCs came the material, which was cDNA or gDNA.

The table came from immunoSEQ multiplex PCR; TCRdb's copy has only in-frame clones and leaves some out. The sample consists of a few hundred thousand clones, around 82% of them appearing once. The study recruited people aged roughly 18 to 100 years across more than 20 US areas. Recovered participants had two consecutive negative NP/OP PCR tests, healthcare professional clearance, or symptom resolution. Germline-derived CDR1 and CDR2 are SGHNT and YENEEA. The V gene end was trimmed by 5 bases and the J gene end by 5 bases; junction bases not matched to a gene: 11. The CDR3 runs 15 residues. The rearrangement uses TRBV11-3 and TRBJ2-7; TRBD2 agrees at 8 bases. The clonotype was recovered from a man aged 50-59 years who had recovered from COVID-19. The sample comprised PBMCs or T cells enriched from blood (not recorded which). CDR3 sequence reads: CASSRFGTRRDEQYF. CDR3 in DNA: TGTGCCAGCAGCCGATTCGGGACTAGGAGGGACGAGCAGTACTTC.